Below are 23 T cell receptor beta chains sequenced from a single sample in a study of shared clonotypes between healthy human individuals. Produced via immunoSEQ multiplex PCR; TCRdb's table is partial and in-frame only. The data contain approximately 1,000,000 clones, about 72% of them singletons. Input material: memory CD4+ T cells from PBMCs. The subset: CD45RA-negative fraction. These receptors originate from a man aged 18 to 30 in good health. Some clones in this sample may be carry-over from other donors' samples.

The chain links TRBV18 to TRBJ2-3; 7 bases fit TRBD1. Looked up from germline, CDR1 is KGHSH and CDR2 is LQKENI. Trimming removed 2 bases from V and 1 base from J; junction bases left unmatched: 12. The length of the CDR3 is 18 residues. CDR3 residues: CASSPTIPGDRGTDTQYF. The CDR3 bases are TGTGCCAGCTCACCAACTATCCCCGGTGACAGGGGCACAGATACGCAGTATTTT. Full variable domain (outside the CDR3, taken from reference TRBV18 and TRBJ2-3): NAGVMQNPRHLVRRRGQEARLRCSPMKGHSHVYWYRQLPEEGLKFMVYLQKENIIDESGMPKERFSAEFPKEGPSILRIQQVVRGDSAAYFCASSPTIPGDRGTDTQYFGPGTRLTVL.

This chain links TRBV18 with TRBJ1-1; 7 bases align to TRBD1. Germline V gene sequence: CDR1 KGHSH, CDR2 LQKENI. This CDR3 contains 15 residues. With V trimmed by 4 bases and J by 7 bases, 12 bases remained unmatched. The CDR3 spells CASSLKEGAIIEAFF. As DNA, the CDR3 is TGTGCCAGCTCACTCAAGGAGGGGGCCATTATTGAAGCTTTCTTT.

This chain connects TRBV7-3 to TRBJ1-1, with D possibly TRBD1 on 5 matching bases. The V end was cut by 1 base, the J end by 5 bases, with 8 bases between. The CDR3 consists of 13 residues. In germline, CDR1 is SGHTA, CDR2 FQGTGA. The CDR3, as DNA: TGTGCCAGCAGCTTAAACGGGGGGACTGAAGCTTTCTTT. Its protein is CASSLNGGTEAFF. The entire variable domain, with the rest obtained from reference TRBV7-3 and TRBJ1-1, is as follows: GAGVSQTPSNKVTEKGKYVELRCDPISGHTALYWYRQSLGQGPEFLIYFQGTGAADDSGLPNDRFFAVRPEGSVSTLKIQRTERGDSAVYLCASSLNGGTEAFFGQGTRLTVV.

This clone was detected a few times. J is TRBJ1-1 and V is TRBV2; 10 positions agree with TRBD1. In germline, CDR1 is SNHLY, CDR2 FYNNEI. The ends lost 7 bases at V and 5 bases at J; junction bases unmatched: 4. The CDR3 covers 13 residues. CDR3 amino acids: CASTDRGRTEAFF. The DNA for the CDR3 is TGTGCCAGCACCGACAGGGGGCGAACTGAAGCTTTCTTT.

About this clone: A far larger clone is a single base away, which makes a read error likely. The genes are TRBV5-5 and TRBJ2-7; D gene ambiguous. V was shortened by 0 bases and J by 0 bases, with 10 bases between the two germline ends. This CDR3 comprises 15 residues. Germline V lookup: CDR1 SGHKS, CDR2 YYEKEE (reference sequence). CDR3 sequence (DNA): TGTGCCAGCAGCTTGGGAGTAGGTTTCTCCTACGAGCAGTACTTC. It yields the protein CASSLGVGFSYEQYF. The full variable domain, completed using reference TRBV5-5 and TRBJ2-7, is DAGVTQSPTHLIKTRGQQVTLRCSPISGHKSVSWYQQVLGQGPQFIFQYYEKEERGRGNFPDRFSARQFPNYSSELNVNALLLGDSALYLCASSLGVGFSYEQYFGPGTRLTVT.

The CDR3 region has the DNA TGCGCCATCCACAGGGGGCGAGGTGAAAAACTGTTTTTT. As protein: CAIHRGRGEKLFF. V gene TRBV10-1 combines with J gene TRBJ1-4; 9 bases are shared with TRBD1. The length of the CDR3 is 13 residues. CDR1 and CDR2 from the germline V gene are WNHNN and SYGVQD (reference sequence). The trim removed 10 bases at V and 7 bases at J, leaving 7 bases unmatched.

The chain joins TRBV7-2 to TRBJ1-1; 11 bases are a match to TRBD1. This CDR3 comprises 15 residues. Germline-derived CDR1 and CDR2 are SGHTA and FQGNSA. V was pared by 5 bases and J by 11 bases, with 13 bases of the junction left unmatched. The CDR3 DNA reads as TGTGCCAGCAGCCCGATGGCCGGGACAGGGGGGAGGGCTTTCTTT. It translates to CASSPMAGTGGRAFF.

The genes are TRBV7-2 and TRBJ2-3, with D maybe TRBD2 (5 bases). CDR1 is SGHTA, CDR2 FQGNSA, per germline. V gave up 4 bases and J gave up 6 bases, with 14 bases separating them. This CDR3 spans 14 amino acids. CDR3 sequence reads: CASSSGLLGDTQYF. DNA for the CDR3: TGTGCCAGCAGCTCTGGACTCCTCGGGGATACGCAGTATTTT.

On this clone: Additional DNA sequences in this sample encode the identical CDR3. This sequence joins TRBV30 and TRBJ2-3, with D possibly called TRBD1 or TRBD2 (5 bases each). V was shortened by 3 bases and J by 3 bases, with 16 bases between the two germline ends. The CDR3 sequence is 15 residues long. From germline, CDR1 is GTSNPN and CDR2 SVGIG (reference sequence). The CDR3 region is CAWSDRDPRTDTQYF. The CDR3 DNA is TGTGCCTGGAGCGACCGGGACCCAAGGACAGATACGCAGTATTTT. Based on the CDR3 plus reference TRBV30 and TRBJ2-3, the full variable domain is SQTIHQWPATLVQPVGSPLSLECTVEGTSNPNLYWYRQAAGRGLQLLFYSVGIGQISSEVPQNLSASRPQDRQFILSSKKLLLSDSGFYLCAWSDRDPRTDTQYFGPGTRLTVL.

This chain links TRBV2 with TRBJ2-7; 7 positions match TRBD1. Germline loops: CDR1 SNHLY, CDR2 FYNNEI. J was trimmed by 9 bases and V by 8 bases; bases with no gene match: 16. The CDR3 is made up of 14 amino acids. DNA of the CDR3: TGTGCCAGCCTCCAGAGGGACAGACCCACGGTGCAGTACTTC. Its translation is CASLQRDRPTVQYF.

J is TRBJ2-3 and V is TRBV7-9; 12 bases agree with TRBD2. The CDR3 is 16 amino acids. V gave up 4 bases and J gave up 5 bases; unmatched junction bases: 7. Germline V CDR1 and CDR2: SEHNR, FQNEAQ (reference sequence). The DNA of the CDR3 is TGTGCCAGCAGCTCGCCTAGCGGGAGGGCCCTAGATACGCAGTATTTT. Residues: CASSSPSGRALDTQYF. The full variable domain, completed using reference TRBV7-9 and TRBJ2-3, is DTGVSQNPRHKITKRGQNVTFRCDPISEHNRLYWYRQTLGQGPEFLTYFQNEAQLEKSRLLSDRFSAERPKGSFSTLEIQRTEQGDSAMYLCASSSPSGRALDTQYFGPGTRLTVL.

The V gene is TRBV10-3, the J gene TRBJ1-2, with 8 bases fitting TRBD1. The junction had 4 bases not matched to a gene; V was cut back by 3 bases and J by 7 bases. This CDR3 has 13 residues. Germline CDR1 and CDR2: ENHRY and SYGVKD. In DNA form, the CDR3 reads TGTGCCATCAGTGACAGGGGGCATGGTGGCTACACCTTC. Its protein product is CAISDRGHGGYTF.

The chain uses TRBV5-4 and TRBJ2-1; 7 bases map to TRBD2. V lost 4 bases and J lost 0; bases outside the gene matches: 10. Germline loops: CDR1 SGHNT, CDR2 YYREEE (reference sequence). The CDR3 loop spans 17 amino acids. CDR3 bases: TGTGCCAGCAGCCAAGGCGGGAGACCGAGCTCCTACAATGAGCAGTTCTTC. This encodes CASSQGGRPSSYNEQFF.

The chain joins TRBV7-9 to TRBJ1-4; TRBD1 matches at 10 bases. This CDR3 region has 17 residues. The V gene end was trimmed by 5 bases and the J gene end by 0 bases; junction bases not matched to a gene: 6. Germline V gene data show CDR1 as SEHNR and CDR2 as FQNEAQ (reference sequence). The CDR3 loop reads CASSPGDRGATNEKLFF. CDR3 DNA: TGTGCCAGCAGCCCGGGGGACAGGGGCGCAACTAATGAAAAACTGTTTTTT. Together with reference TRBV7-9 and TRBJ1-4, the CDR3 gives the full variable domain: DTGVSQNPRHKITKRGQNVTFRCDPISEHNRLYWYRQTLGQGPEFLTYFQNEAQLEKSRLLSDRFSAERPKGSFSTLEIQRTEQGDSAMYLCASSPGDRGATNEKLFFGSGTQLSVL.

This clone appeared a single time. The J gene is TRBJ2-2, the V gene TRBV7-9; 8 nucleotides agree with TRBD1. The J segment lost 0 bases and the V segment lost 5 bases, leaving 2 bases of the junction unmatched. Germline loops: CDR1 SEHNR, CDR2 FQNEAQ (reference sequence). The CDR3 contains 15 residues. The CDR3 coding sequence is TGTGCCAGCAGCCAGACAGGGGCGAACACCGGGGAGCTGTTTTTT. The encoded protein is CASSQTGANTGELFF.

This clone was detected only once. Other nucleotide sequences from this sample produce the same CDR3. The CDR3 here is CASSSGQGNYGYTF. The CDR3 DNA reads TGTGCCAGCAGTTCTGGACAGGGAAACTATGGCTACACCTTC. The chain uses TRBV28 and TRBJ1-2; 8 bases fit TRBD1. CDR1 MDHEN and CDR2 SYDVKM come from the germline V gene. Trimming took 4 bases from V and 2 from J; bases not matched to a gene: 3. This CDR3 contains 14 residues.

The chain employs TRBV12-5 and TRBJ2-5, with 7 bases fitting TRBD2. The junction had 2 bases not matched to a gene; V was cut back by 3 bases and J by 4 bases. The germline CDR1 and CDR2 sequences are LGHNT and FRNRAP. The CDR3 consists of 13 residues. CDR3 DNA: TGTGCTAGTGGTTTAGGCGGGAGAGAGACCCAGTACTTC. Encoded protein: CASGLGGRETQYF.

The sample holds one count of this clone. The rearrangement links TRBV11-2 to TRBJ2-3; D perhaps matches TRBD2 (6 bases). Germline assignment: CDR1 SGHAT and CDR2 FQNNGV. CDR3 length: 14 residues. Between the trimmed V and J ends, which lost 5 bases and 3 bases, there was a span of 12 bases. The CDR3, as DNA: TGTGCCAGCAGCGTCGTCGGGAGAACAGATACGCAGTATTTT. It translates to CASSVVGRTDTQYF.

Comment on this clone: This sample includes further DNA sequences coding for the same CDR3. This rearrangement joins TRBV7-9 to TRBJ1-1; D is unresolved. This CDR3 comprises 13 residues. Trimming removed 1 base from V and 6 bases from J, with 9 bases in between. Germline V CDR1 and CDR2: SEHNR, FQNEAQ (reference sequence). CDR3: CASSLEGGAEAFF. In DNA form, the CDR3 reads TGTGCCAGCAGCTTAGAGGGTGGCGCTGAAGCTTTCTTT.

This clone was detected only a few times. V usage is TRBV21-1 and J usage is TRBJ2-1; the table names TRBD2, a call not compared with the DNA. TRBV21-1 is recorded as a pseudogene. The CDR3 covers 20 residues. The CDR3 DNA sequence: TGTGCCAGCAGCAAAGGGGCTAGCCCTGTCGTTCGTCTTACCTACAATGAGCAGTTCTTC. Its translation: CASSKGASPVVRLTYNEQFF.

The J gene is TRBJ1-4, the V gene TRBV7-9; TRBD1 aligns across 8 bases. The CDR3 runs 17 residues. Germline trimming cut 1 base from V and 8 bases from J; bases unmatched to any gene: 12. Germline CDR1 SEHNR, CDR2 FQNEAQ (reference sequence). CDR3: CASSLGGLYWTGEKLFF. The CDR3 DNA reads TGTGCCAGCAGCTTAGGGGGTTTATATTGGACAGGGGAAAAACTGTTTTTT.

The CDR3 loop is CASSSEPPGQGGNTEAFF. For the CDR3, the DNA is TGTGCCAGCAGCTCCGAACCCCCGGGACAGGGTGGGAACACTGAAGCTTTCTTT. The chain combines TRBV11-2 with TRBJ1-1; 9 nucleotides align to TRBD1. In germline, CDR1 is SGHAT, CDR2 FQNNGV. The CDR3 is made up of 18 amino acids. Trimming cost V 4 bases and J 1 base; bases outside gene matches: 13.

The V call is TRBV14, the J call TRBJ2-7; D is tentatively TRBD1 or TRBD2 (5 bases each). Deletions cut 4 bases from V and 6 bases from J, with 13 bases between. Per the germline V gene, CDR1 is SGHDN and CDR2 is FVKESK. CDR3 length: 13 amino acids. The CDR3 region has the DNA TGTGCCAGCAGCCCCTCCGGGGCCCCCGAGCAGTACTTC. The encoded protein is CASSPSGAPEQYF.